The T cell receptor beta chain under discussion was sequenced for a study of blood T cell repertoires in COVID-19 (dated by TCRdb to about 2020). About the full investigation: Collaborator samples came from the United States, Italy and Spain and covered acute and convalescent phases of COVID-19. The sample metadata nearly always contained a de-identified subject ID, COVID-19 status, age in years and sex. The repertoires were released in a freely available public database meant as a resource for research on the immune response to SARS-CoV-2. The prospective study material was composed of cDNA or gDNA derived from T cells, B-cell-depleted T cells, or PBMCs. Samples were obtained from the ongoing ImmuneRACE study (first 160 participants) and from over a thousand subjects provided by 6 global collaborators. Where available, HLA class I and class II types were obtained from metadata supplied by the sample provider rather than from assay-based typing. Subjects who had been exposed to COVID-19, were actively infected with it, or had recovered from it provided the deeply sampled blood TCRbeta repertoires that made up the dataset.

The full study reports these points: Clinical and demographic metadata were provided uncurated, with the amount varying by source and participant.

TCRbeta CDR3 regions were amplified from genomic DNA using the immunoSEQ Assay, a bias-controlled multiplex PCR. Processing in the source paper ran as follows. The number of nucleated cells in each sample was estimated by amplification of reference gene primers within the assay. To quantify the absolute abundance of each unique TCRbeta CDR3 rearrangement, sequence reads were collapsed and filtered. For each sample, productive Simpson clonality was calculated by taking the square root of Simpson's diversity index across productive rearrangements. Not all clones reach the TCRdb copy of this immuneACCESS table, which keeps in-frame sequences only. Checked studies attribute under half of the gap to unresolved V genes and leave the rest unexplained. The DNA was the basis for D and trimming; V, J and clone size are from that table. In all, the sample holds more than 95,000 clones, and approximately 80% of those were seen once. The ten largest clones represent 12% of the sample.

This clone was recorded a few times. The specificity of this receptor is unknown. No much larger clone is present one base from it, and per-base qualities are unavailable. Collaborating institutions collected whole blood in K2EDTA tubes following their own protocols. For TCRbeta analysis, collaborator samples were shipped as frozen whole blood, as isolated PBMCs, or as DNA extracted from either sample type. Taken from cysteine to phenylalanine, the CDR3 has 15 residues. CDR3 DNA is the only sequence kept; it has 45 bases, read in frame from the first base. Sequencing was performed on peripheral blood. This TCR was sampled from a man aged 60 to 75 with acute or convalescent COVID-19. The rearrangement combines TRBV21-1 with TRBJ2-7; the listed D gene, TRBD1, was not tested against the DNA. TRBV21-1 is tagged as a pseudogene. Here is the DNA: TGTGCCAGCAGCCCCGTGACAGTTTTCGCCTACGAGCAGTACTTC. It specifies CASSPVTVFAYEQYF.